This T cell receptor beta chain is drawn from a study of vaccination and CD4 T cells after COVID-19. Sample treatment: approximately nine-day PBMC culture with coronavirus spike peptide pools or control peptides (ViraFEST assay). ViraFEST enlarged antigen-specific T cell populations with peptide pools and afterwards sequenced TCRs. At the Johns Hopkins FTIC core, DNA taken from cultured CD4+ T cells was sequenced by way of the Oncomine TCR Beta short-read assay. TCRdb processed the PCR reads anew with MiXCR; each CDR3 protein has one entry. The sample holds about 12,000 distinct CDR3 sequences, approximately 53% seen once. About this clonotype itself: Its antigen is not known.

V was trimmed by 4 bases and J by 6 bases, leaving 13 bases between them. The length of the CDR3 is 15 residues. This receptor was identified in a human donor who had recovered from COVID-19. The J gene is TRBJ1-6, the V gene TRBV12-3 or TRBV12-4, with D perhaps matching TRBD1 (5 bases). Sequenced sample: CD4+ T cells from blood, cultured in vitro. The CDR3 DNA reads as TGTGCCAGCAGTTCACAGGCAACCTCTAATTCACCCCTCCACTTT. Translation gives CASSSQATSNSPLHF.